These 17 T cell receptor beta chains originate from one sample sequenced in a study of vaccination and CD4 T cells after COVID-19. Documented treatment: roughly ten-day PBMC culture with coronavirus spike peptide pools or control peptides (ViraFEST assay). For these receptors, no antigen is known. Once obtained from cultured CD4+ T cells, the DNA was sequenced using the Oncomine TCR Beta short-read assay. TCRdb analysed the PCR reads with MiXCR anew, one entry per CDR3 protein. The sample holds roughly 8,400 distinct CDR3 sequences, roughly 60% seen once. The material was cultured CD4+ T cells from blood, obtained after SARS-CoV-2 vaccination. Every receptor here comes from a human donor with COVID-19.

This clonotype was found a few times. The J gene is TRBJ2-7, the V gene TRBV7-2, with TRBD1 matching 8 bases. Unmatched junction bases numbered 13, after V lost 5 bases and J lost 7 bases. This CDR3 spans 15 amino acids. Per the germline V gene, CDR1 is SGHTA and CDR2 is FQGNSA. Here the CDR3 reads CASSTMGQGAGEQYF. CDR3 bases: TGTGCCAGCAGCACTATGGGTCAGGGGGCTGGGGAGCAGTACTTC.

This clonotype was seen only once. V and J are TRBV20-1 and TRBJ1-1, with TRBD1 matching 7 bases. Looked up from germline, CDR1 is DFQATT and CDR2 is SNEGSKA (reference sequence). This CDR3 comprises 14 residues. J was trimmed by 10 bases and V by 0 bases; bases with no gene match: 11. The CDR3 region is CSARDRRGPEGAFF. The DNA for the CDR3 is TGCAGTGCTAGAGACCGAAGGGGGCCGGAAGGAGCTTTCTTT.

By its share, this clonotype is large. J is TRBJ1-2 and V is TRBV20-1, with D unclear. Germline CDR1 and CDR2: DFQATT and SNEGSKA (reference sequence). V lost 3 bases to trimming and J lost 4 bases, with 27 bases between them. The CDR3 runs to 18 residues. CDR3 in amino acids: CSARVGRQEQRQSYGYTF. The CDR3 DNA follows: TGCAGTGCTAGGGTGGGTCGGCAGGAGCAAAGGCAATCCTATGGCTACACCTTC.

A few counts support this clonotype. This chain joins TRBV2 and TRBJ2-5, with TRBD2 as a possible D gene (5 bases). Germline lookup yields CDR1 SNHLY and CDR2 FYNNEI. The CDR3 sequence is 16 residues long. The V end was cut by 6 bases, the J end by 4 bases, with 21 bases between. CDR3 sequence: CASREEVTAITETQYF. The CDR3 nucleotides read TGTGCCAGCAGGGAGGAAGTTACAGCTATTACAGAGACCCAGTACTTC. The full variable domain, its missing parts supplied by reference TRBV2 and TRBJ2-5, is EPEVTQTPSHQVTQMGQEVILRCVPISNHLYFYWYRQILGQKVEFLVSFYNNEISEKSEIFDDQFSVERPDGSNFTLKIRSTKLEDSAMYFCASREEVTAITETQYFGPGTRLLVL.

This clonotype has more than one count but fewer than ten. The chain combines TRBV7-2 with TRBJ2-1; 10 positions agree with TRBD2. CDR3 length: 15 amino acids. Germline-derived CDR1 and CDR2 are SGHTA and FQGNSA. V shed 5 bases and J 10 bases; nucleotides not matched to a gene: 11. CDR3 nucleotide sequence: TGTGCCAGCAGCCAGGCTACTAGCGGGGTTGGAGAGCAGTTCTTC. Translated, it gives CASSQATSGVGEQFF.

This chain uses TRBV20-1 with TRBJ1-1, with D hard to call. CDR3 length equals 12 residues. In germline, CDR1 is DFQATT, CDR2 SNEGSKA (reference sequence). V dropped 3 bases and J dropped 1 base, with 6 bases sitting between them. The CDR3 sequence is CSASEGNTEAFF. Written as DNA, the CDR3 is TGCAGTGCTAGCGAGGGGAACACTGAAGCTTTCTTT.

The CDR3 DNA is TGTGCCTGGACTAAGAGGGATATTATAACCACTGAAGCTTTCTTT. It specifies CAWTKRDIITTEAFF. V gene TRBV30 combines with J gene TRBJ1-1; D gene uncertain. Germline CDR1 and CDR2: GTSNPN and SVGIG (reference sequence). The CDR3 contains 15 residues. V was cut by 4 bases and J by 4 bases, with 19 bases left in between.

This clonotype was counted once. The chain carries TRBV19 and TRBJ2-2; D remains unclear. V lost 6 bases, J lost 7 bases, and 3 bases lay in between. This CDR3 region has 10 residues. In germline, CDR1 is LNHDA, CDR2 SQIVND (reference sequence). The chain's CDR3 is CASRDGELFF. CDR3 bases: TGTGCCAGTAGGGACGGGGAGCTGTTTTTT.

This chain connects TRBV7-3 to TRBJ2-1; 7 bases map to TRBD2. V lost 4 bases, J lost 15 bases, and 24 bases stayed unmatched. This CDR3 is 17 amino acids long. Germline CDR1 reads SGHTA; CDR2 reads FQGTGA. Here the CDR3 reads CASSWGEGLPHNEQRFF. In nucleotides, the CDR3 is TGTGCCAGCAGCTGGGGGGAGGGGTTACCGCACAATGAGCAGCGGTTCTTC.

The gene calls are TRBV7-8 and TRBJ1-1; the D is unclear. Germline-derived CDR1 and CDR2 are SGHVS and FQNEAQ. The CDR3 totals 14 residues. The V end lost 0 bases, the J end lost 4 bases, and 9 bases lay between the germline ends. Here the CDR3 reads CASSLAQGFTEAFF. The CDR3 DNA reads as TGTGCCAGCAGCTTAGCGCAAGGATTCACTGAAGCTTTCTTT. The whole variable domain, filled in from reference TRBV7-8 and TRBJ1-1, reads GAGVSQSPRYKVAKRGQDVALRCDPISGHVSLFWYQQALGQGPEFLTYFQNEAQLDKSGLPSDRFFAERPEGSVSTLKIQRTQQEDSAVYLCASSLAQGFTEAFFGQGTRLTVV.

This rearrangement joins TRBV20-1 to TRBJ2-2; 9 positions match TRBD2. V trimming: 1 base; J trimming: 5 bases; junction bases outside the gene matches: 14. CDR1 and CDR2 from the germline V gene are DFQATT and SNEGSKA (reference sequence). The length of the CDR3 is 18 residues. In DNA, the CDR3 is TGCAGTGCTAGAGTGGCGGGGGGGGCCGATAGAAGGACCGGGGAGCTGTTTTTT. Translating gives CSARVAGGADRRTGELFF.

The sample holds a few counts of this clonotype. The rearrangement links TRBV27 to TRBJ1-5, with D possibly being TRBD1 (6 bases). CDR1 and CDR2 from the germline V gene are MNHEY and SMNVEV (reference sequence). V was pared by 1 base and J by 1 base, with 17 bases between. The CDR3 has 18 residues. CDR3 nucleotides: TGTGCCAGCAGTTTATTAGGCAGGGGAGATATAAGCAATCAGCCCCAGCATTTT. It is translated as CASSLLGRGDISNQPQHF.

This clonotype has a single count. This sequence joins TRBV30 and TRBJ2-5, with D possibly being TRBD1 or TRBD2 (5 bases each). Germline CDR1 reads GTSNPN; CDR2 reads SVGIG (reference sequence). CDR3 length: 12 residues. Trimming cost V 5 bases and J 1 base, with 8 bases left between them. The CDR3 loop reads CAWGGGQETQYF. In DNA, the CDR3 is TGTGCCTGGGGTGGGGGCCAAGAGACCCAGTACTTC.

By sample fraction, this clonotype is medium-sized (0.01 to 0.1%). The chain joins TRBV9 to TRBJ1-2; a weak D match, TRBD1 (5 bases). Germline-derived CDR1 and CDR2 are SGDLS and YYNGEE. V was trimmed by 4 bases and J by 4 bases, leaving 14 bases between them. This CDR3 has 14 amino acids. CDR3 bases: TGTGCCAGCAGCCCCCAAGACAGTATCTATGGCTACACCTTC. Translating gives CASSPQDSIYGYTF.

This clonotype was observed a few times. The chain has TRBV20-1 and TRBJ1-6, with TRBD1 matching 7 bases. This CDR3 is 14 amino acids long. Per germline, CDR1 DFQATT and CDR2 SNEGSKA (reference sequence). Trimming cost V 5 bases and J 7 bases; bases outside gene matches: 8. The CDR3 region has the DNA TGCAGTGCTCATCCGGGACAGACAAATTCACCCCTCCACTTT. It yields the protein CSAHPGQTNSPLHF.

This rearrangement joins TRBV18 to TRBJ1-2; D gene unclear. The CDR3 has 13 amino acids. The V gene's germline CDR1 is KGHSH and CDR2 LQKENI. Trimming cost V 2 bases and J 7 bases, with 11 bases left between them. CDR3 in amino acids: CASSPGADGGYTF. The CDR3 region has the DNA TGTGCCAGCTCACCAGGCGCAGATGGTGGCTACACCTTC.

Judged by abundance, this clonotype is medium-sized. The chain is built from TRBV20-1 and TRBJ2-5; 13 nucleotides agree with TRBD2. Germline V gives CDR1 DFQATT, CDR2 SNEGSKA (reference sequence). J gave up 2 bases and V 2 bases, and 5 bases lay outside the gene matches. CDR3 size: 16 residues. Here the CDR3 DNA reads TGCAGTGCTAGACGGGGACTAGCGGGGAATCAAGAGACCCAGTACTTC. Translated: CSARRGLAGNQETQYF.